The clone carrying this T cell receptor (beta chain) was seen ten or more times. The antigen is not known. These data come from a study of T cells in Graves' hyperthyroidism and ophthalmopathy. Study findings and constraints: By a 13 V-J model, ophthalmopathy was set apart from stable hyperthyroidism. Among thyroid clonotypes expanded above 0.001, most also appeared in blood. The model made its ophthalmopathy prediction, and onset followed a median approximately 7 months later.

Researchers amplified the TCR beta CDR3 regions from RNA transcripts. The TCR CDR3 first-round RT-PCR relied on the HTBI primer set. TCRdb processed the multiplex PCR reads anew with MiXCR; each CDR3 protein has one entry. Among about 100,000 distinct CDR3 sequences listed, roughly 15% were seen once. CDR3 length: 13 residues. Trimming took off 5 bases at V and 0 bases at J, with 2 bases between the two ends. Germline assignment: CDR1 SEHNR and CDR2 FQNEAQ (reference sequence). Criteria for exclusion of patients were uncontrolled infection, other autoimmune disease, pregnancy or lactation. The sample taken for sequencing was blood. The chain uses TRBV7-9 and TRBJ2-6; no clear D gene. The TCR comes from a woman in her 50s with Graves' hyperthyroidism. CDR3 sequence (DNA): TGTGCCAGCAGCGCCTCTGGGGCCAACGTCCTGACTTTC. Encoded protein: CASSASGANVLTF.